This T cell receptor (beta chain) was obtained from a study of OX40 agonist ivuxolimab in advanced cancers. Clones were sequenced by immunoSEQ multiplex PCR, and TCRdb holds only the in-frame ones, with some missing. The sample has around 46,000 clones; roughly 80% are singletons. From germline, CDR1 is MNHEY and CDR2 SVGAGI. CDR3 length equals 13 residues. V lost 2 bases, J lost 4 bases, and 8 bases lay in between. This chain connects TRBV6-5 to TRBJ1-1; unclear D gene. The sample in question was CD4+ or CD8+ T cells sorted from blood, obtained in a trial of the OX40 agonist ivuxolimab. The source is an adult with an advanced solid tumor such as melanoma, head and neck, liver or kidney cancer. In nucleotides, the CDR3 is TGTGCCAGCAGTTACGGGCGAGCCACTGAAGCTTTCTTT. Translating gives CASSYGRATEAFF.